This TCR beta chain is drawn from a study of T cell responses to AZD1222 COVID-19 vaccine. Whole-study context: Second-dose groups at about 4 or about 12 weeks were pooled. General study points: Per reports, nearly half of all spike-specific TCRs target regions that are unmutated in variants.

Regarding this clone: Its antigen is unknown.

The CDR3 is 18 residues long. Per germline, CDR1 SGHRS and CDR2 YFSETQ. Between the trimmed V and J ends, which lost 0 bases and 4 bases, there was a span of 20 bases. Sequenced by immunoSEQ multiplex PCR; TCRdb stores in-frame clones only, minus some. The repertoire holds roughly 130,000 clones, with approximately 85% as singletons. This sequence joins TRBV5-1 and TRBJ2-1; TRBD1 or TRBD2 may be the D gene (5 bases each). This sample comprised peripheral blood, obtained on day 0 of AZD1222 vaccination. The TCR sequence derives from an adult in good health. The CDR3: CASSLAGARGALYNEQFF. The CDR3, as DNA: TGCGCCAGCAGCTTGGCCGGGGCTAGGGGAGCCCTATACAATGAGCAGTTCTTC. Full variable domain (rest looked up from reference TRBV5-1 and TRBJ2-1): KAGVTQTPRYLIKTRGQQVTLSCSPISGHRSVSWYQQTPGQGLQFLFEYFSETQRNKGNFPGRFSGRQFSNSRSEMNVSTLELGDSALYLCASSLAGARGALYNEQFFGPGTRLTVL.